Following are 17 T cell receptor beta chains from one sample sequenced in a study of blood T cell repertoires in COVID-19. Profiling relied on immunoSEQ multiplex PCR, and the TCRdb table lists in-frame clones only, not all of them. The table has around 380,000 clones, around 87% seen once; the top ten hold 1% to 1.5%. Sequenced: PBMCs or T cells enriched from blood (not recorded which). These receptors were obtained from a man aged 25 to 40 who had recovered from COVID-19.

This rearrangement joins TRBV5-5 to TRBJ2-7; 10 bases line up with TRBD1. The CDR3 length is 15 residues. The junction had 4 bases not matched to a gene; V was cut back by 0 bases and J by 4 bases. CDR1 is SGHKS, CDR2 YYEKEE, per germline (reference sequence). The CDR3 here is CASSLVGTGEYEQYF. The CDR3 DNA reads TGTGCCAGCAGCTTGGTTGGGACAGGGGAGTACGAGCAGTACTTC.

The chain combines TRBV10-1 with TRBJ1-1, with a tentative D call TRBD1 (6 bases). This CDR3 spans 13 amino acids. Trimming shortened V by 8 bases and J by 8 bases, and 18 bases separated the two germline ends. The V gene's germline CDR1 is WNHNN and CDR2 SYGVQD (reference sequence). The CDR3 coding sequence is TGCGCCAGCTCTCGACAGGCCTCGGGGGAAGCTTTCTTT. Its translation: CASSRQASGEAFF.

CDR3 sequence reads: CASSPGGGGNSPLHF. CDR3 in DNA: TGTGCCAGCAGTCCCGGGGGGGGCGGTAATTCACCCCTCCACTTT. This chain connects TRBV6-6 to TRBJ1-6; D perhaps matches TRBD1 (6 bases). With 5 bases removed from V and 6 bases from J, the gap between germline ends came to 14 bases. The CDR3 has 15 amino acids. CDR1 and CDR2 from the germline V gene are MNHNY and SVGAGI (reference sequence).

This chain joins TRBV6-5 and TRBJ1-5; TRBD1 matches 7 bases. The J segment lost 6 bases and the V segment lost 6 bases, leaving 8 bases of the junction unmatched. Germline V CDR1 and CDR2: MNHEY, SVGAGI. The CDR3 is 14 residues long. The CDR3 protein is CASSRDRVAQPQHF. As DNA, the CDR3 is TGTGCCAGCAGCCGCGACAGGGTAGCTCAGCCCCAGCATTTT.

The CDR3 DNA sequence: TGTGCCAGTAGTGTTGACAGGGGAGGCACTGAAGCTTTCTTT. Translation: CASSVDRGGTEAFF. The V call is TRBV19, the J call TRBJ1-1, with 8 bases identical to TRBD1. The V and J ends lost 5 bases and 4 bases, in that order; junction bases with no gene match: 6. The germline CDR1 and CDR2 sequences are LNHDA and SQIVND (reference sequence). The CDR3 extends over 14 amino acids.

This chain joins TRBV5-6 and TRBJ2-7; weak D call: TRBD1 (5 bases). The CDR3 consists of 16 residues. V was shortened by 2 bases and J by 3 bases, with 18 bases between the two germline ends. Germline V gene data show CDR1 as SGHDT and CDR2 as YYEEEE. Here the CDR3 DNA reads TGTGCCAGCAGCTTACTGGGGCCATGGAATGACTACGAGCAGTACTTC. This encodes CASSLLGPWNDYEQYF.

This clone was picked up a small number of times. The genes are TRBV11-1 and TRBJ1-1, with TRBD1 as a possible D gene (6 bases). Germline V gene sequence: CDR1 SGHAT, CDR2 FQDESV (reference sequence). V dropped 3 bases and J dropped 11 bases, with 13 bases sitting between them. This CDR3 is 12 amino acids long. The CDR3 DNA is TGTGCCAGCAGCTTTATTTCGGGGGGCGCTTTCTTT. It specifies CASSFISGGAFF. Together with reference TRBV11-1 and TRBJ1-1, the CDR3 gives the full variable domain: EAEVAQSPRYKITEKSQAVAFWCDPISGHATLYWYRQILGQGPELLVQFQDESVVDDSQLPKDRFSAERLKGVDSTLKIQPAELGDSAMYLCASSFISGGAFFGQGTRLTVV.

The chain has TRBV4-1 and TRBJ1-2; D may be TRBD1 (6 bases). Trimming removed 3 bases from V and 4 bases from J, with 12 bases in between. Germline V gives CDR1 MGHRA, CDR2 YSYEKL. The CDR3 sequence is 14 residues long. CDR3 amino acids: CASSHRGAGYGYTF. Here the CDR3 DNA reads TGCGCCAGCAGCCACCGGGGGGCAGGCTATGGCTACACCTTC.

The CDR3 loop reads CASGERGGTYNEQFF. CDR3 nucleotide sequence: TGTGCCAGCGGCGAGCGGGGGGGAACCTACAATGAGCAGTTCTTC. The chain recombines TRBV28 with TRBJ2-1, with TRBD2 matching 10 bases. After removal of 8 bases from V and 2 bases from J, the junction contained 6 bases not matched to a gene. CDR1 and CDR2 from the germline V gene are MDHEN and SYDVKM. The CDR3 length is 15 residues.

V and J are TRBV18 and TRBJ1-2, with no clear D. The CDR3 totals 16 residues. The V end was cut by 2 bases, the J end by 0 bases, with 13 bases between. The germline V gene encodes CDR1 KGHSH and CDR2 LQKENI. The CDR3 coding sequence is TGTGCCAGCTCACCAAACAGTACCCCGTCTAACTATGGCTACACCTTC. Amino acid sequence: CASSPNSTPSNYGYTF.

The chain recombines TRBV19 with TRBJ2-2; D is unresolved. This CDR3 comprises 16 residues. Trimming shortened V by 2 bases and J by 1 base, and 11 bases separated the two germline ends. From germline, CDR1 is LNHDA and CDR2 SQIVND (reference sequence). Here the CDR3 DNA reads TGTGCCAGTAGTATAAAGAGGAGTTTGAACACCGGGGAGCTGTTTTTT. Its translation: CASSIKRSLNTGELFF.

The chain couples TRBV3-1 (or the pseudogene TRBV3-2) to TRBJ2-1; D is unclear. The CDR3 runs 12 residues. Germline V lookup: CDR1 LGHDT, CDR2 YNNKEL (reference sequence). Trimming took 0 bases from V and 8 from J, leaving 5 bases between them. CDR3 sequence: CASSQEPDEQFF. CDR3 sequence (DNA): TGTGCCAGCAGCCAAGAGCCGGATGAGCAGTTCTTC.

The chain combines TRBV7-2 with TRBJ2-5; 9 positions agree with TRBD1. V shed 5 bases, J shed 11 bases, and the junction held 12 bases outside the gene matches. Per germline, CDR1 SGHTA and CDR2 FQGNSA. CDR3 length: 14 amino acids. Here the CDR3 reads CASSRGDRGAPQYF. The CDR3 DNA reads TGTGCCAGCAGCCGCGGTGACAGGGGGGCCCCTCAGTACTTC.

Here the CDR3 DNA reads TGTGCCAGTAGTATCAAGGGGTTGAGAACCGGGGAGCTGTTTTTT. It translates to CASSIKGLRTGELFF. The J gene is TRBJ2-2, the V gene TRBV19; possibly TRBD1 for D (5 bases). The CDR3 is 15 residues long. Trimming removed 3 bases at V and 5 bases at J, with 13 bases between. Germline V CDR1 and CDR2: LNHDA, SQIVND (reference sequence).

The chain carries TRBV5-1 and TRBJ2-3; D might be TRBD2 (6 bases). The CDR3 length is 14 residues. V dropped 0 bases and J dropped 4 bases, with 9 bases sitting between them. Germline V CDR1 and CDR2: SGHRS, YFSETQ. The CDR3 reads CASSLGTGADTQYF. The CDR3 bases are TGCGCCAGCAGCTTGGGCACGGGGGCAGATACGCAGTATTTT.

This clone has at least ten counts. V and J are TRBV9 and TRBJ1-6, with D unresolved. There are 16 residues in the CDR3. The germline V gene encodes CDR1 SGDLS and CDR2 YYNGEE. V dropped 0 bases and J dropped 7 bases, with 14 bases sitting between them. The CDR3 sequence is CASSVDPPAVNSPLHF. Here the CDR3 DNA reads TGTGCCAGCAGCGTAGACCCCCCAGCGGTCAATTCACCCCTCCACTTT.

This clone was counted between two and nine times. The gene calls are TRBV7-2 and TRBJ2-7; 7 positions match TRBD1. CDR1 and CDR2 (germline): SGHTA, FQGNSA. This CDR3 contains 18 residues. V trimming: 4 bases; J trimming: 0 bases; junction bases outside the gene matches: 15. The CDR3 DNA follows: TGTGCCAGCAGCTATAGGGCCTACCGGGACAGCCCCTCCTACGAGCAGTACTTC. The encoded protein is CASSYRAYRDSPSYEQYF.